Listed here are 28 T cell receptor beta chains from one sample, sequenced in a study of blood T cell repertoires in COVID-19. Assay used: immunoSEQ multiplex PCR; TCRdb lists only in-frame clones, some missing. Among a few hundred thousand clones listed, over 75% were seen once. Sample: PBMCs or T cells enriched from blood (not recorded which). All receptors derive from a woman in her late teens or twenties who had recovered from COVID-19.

The CDR3 region is CASSRPAGVGTDTQYF. CDR3 coding DNA: TGTGCCAGCAGCCGACCGGCAGGGGTGGGCACAGATACGCAGTATTTT. This chain links TRBV5-5 with TRBJ2-3; tentatively, D is TRBD1 (6 bases). From germline, CDR1 is SGHKS and CDR2 YYEKEE (reference sequence). Trimming took 4 bases from V and 1 from J, leaving 16 bases between them. The length of the CDR3 is 16 residues. Full variable domain (remainder filled in from reference TRBV5-5 and TRBJ2-3): DAGVTQSPTHLIKTRGQQVTLRCSPISGHKSVSWYQQVLGQGPQFIFQYYEKEERGRGNFPDRFSARQFPNYSSELNVNALLLGDSALYLCASSRPAGVGTDTQYFGPGTRLTVL.

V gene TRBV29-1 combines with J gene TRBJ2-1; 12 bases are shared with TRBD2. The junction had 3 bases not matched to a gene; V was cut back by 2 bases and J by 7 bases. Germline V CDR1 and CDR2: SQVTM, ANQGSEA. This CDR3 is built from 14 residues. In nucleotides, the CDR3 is TGCAGCGTTGAAAGACTAGCGGGAGTTAATGAGCAGTTCTTC. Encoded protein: CSVERLAGVNEQFF.

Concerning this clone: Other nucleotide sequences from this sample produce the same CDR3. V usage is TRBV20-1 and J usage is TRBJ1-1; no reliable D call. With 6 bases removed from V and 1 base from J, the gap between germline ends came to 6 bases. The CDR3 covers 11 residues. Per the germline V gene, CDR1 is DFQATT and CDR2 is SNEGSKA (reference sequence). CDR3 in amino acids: CSASRNTEAFF. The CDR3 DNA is TGCAGTGCCTCCAGGAACACTGAAGCTTTCTTT.

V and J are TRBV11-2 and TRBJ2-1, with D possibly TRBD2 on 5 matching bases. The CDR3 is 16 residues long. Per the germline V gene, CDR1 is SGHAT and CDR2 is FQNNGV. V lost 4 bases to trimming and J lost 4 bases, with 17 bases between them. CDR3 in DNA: TGTGCCAGCAGCTCCCTCCTCGGGATTCCATACAATGAGCAGTTCTTC. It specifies CASSSLLGIPYNEQFF.

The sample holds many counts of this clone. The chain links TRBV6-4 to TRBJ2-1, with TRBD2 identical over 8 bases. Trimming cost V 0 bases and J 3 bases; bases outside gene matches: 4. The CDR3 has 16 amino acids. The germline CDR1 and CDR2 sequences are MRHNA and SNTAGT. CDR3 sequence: CASSDSGSGDYNEQFF. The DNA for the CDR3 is TGTGCCAGCAGTGACTCGGGTAGCGGGGACTACAATGAGCAGTTCTTC.

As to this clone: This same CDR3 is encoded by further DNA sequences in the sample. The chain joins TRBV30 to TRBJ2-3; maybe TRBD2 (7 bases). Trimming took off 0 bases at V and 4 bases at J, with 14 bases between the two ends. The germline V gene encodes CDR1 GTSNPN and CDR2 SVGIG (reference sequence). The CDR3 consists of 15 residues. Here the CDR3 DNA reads TGTGCCTGGAGTGTAGGAGGAGGGGGGGCAGATACGCAGTATTTT. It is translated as CAWSVGGGGADTQYF.

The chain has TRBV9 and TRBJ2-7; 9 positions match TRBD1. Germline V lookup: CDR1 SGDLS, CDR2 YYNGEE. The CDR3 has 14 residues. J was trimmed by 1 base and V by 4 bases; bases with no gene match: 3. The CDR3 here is CASSSGTGSYEQYF. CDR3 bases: TGTGCCAGCAGCTCCGGGACAGGGTCCTACGAGCAGTACTTC. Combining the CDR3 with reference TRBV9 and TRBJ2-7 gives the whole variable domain DSGVTQTPKHLITATGQRVTLRCSPRSGDLSVYWYQQSLDQGLQFLIQYYNGEERAKGNILERFSAQQFPDLHSELNLSSLELGDSALYFCASSSGTGSYEQYFGPGTRLTVT.

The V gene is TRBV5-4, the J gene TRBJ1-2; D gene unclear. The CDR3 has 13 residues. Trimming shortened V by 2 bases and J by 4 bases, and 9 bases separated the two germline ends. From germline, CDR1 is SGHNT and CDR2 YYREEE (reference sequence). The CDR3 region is CASSFGLTYGYTF. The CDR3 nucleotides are TGTGCCAGCAGCTTTGGCCTTACCTATGGCTACACCTTC.

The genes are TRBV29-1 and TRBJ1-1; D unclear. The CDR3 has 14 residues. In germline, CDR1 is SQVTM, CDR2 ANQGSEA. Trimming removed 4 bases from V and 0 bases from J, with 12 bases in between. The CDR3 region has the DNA TGCAGCGTTGGGCCCCAAAGCGTGAACACTGAAGCTTTCTTT. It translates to CSVGPQSVNTEAFF.

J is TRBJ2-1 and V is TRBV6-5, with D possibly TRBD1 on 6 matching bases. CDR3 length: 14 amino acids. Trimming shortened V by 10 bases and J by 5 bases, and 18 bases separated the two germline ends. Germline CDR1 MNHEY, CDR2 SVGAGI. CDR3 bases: TGTGCCACCGAAACGCCGGGACATCACAATGAGCAGTTCTTC. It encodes CATETPGHHNEQFF.

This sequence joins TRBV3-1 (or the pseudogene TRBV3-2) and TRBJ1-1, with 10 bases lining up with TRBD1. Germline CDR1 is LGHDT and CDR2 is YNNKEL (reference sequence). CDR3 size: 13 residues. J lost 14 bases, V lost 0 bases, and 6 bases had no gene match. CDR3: CASSQEDRGGYFF. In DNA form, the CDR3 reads TGTGCCAGCAGCCAAGAGGACAGGGGGGGATACTTCTTT.

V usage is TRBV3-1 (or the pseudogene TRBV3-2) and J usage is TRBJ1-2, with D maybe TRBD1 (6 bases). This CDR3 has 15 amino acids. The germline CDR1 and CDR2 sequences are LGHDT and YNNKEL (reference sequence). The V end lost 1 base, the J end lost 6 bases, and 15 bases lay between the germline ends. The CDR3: CASSQVGQNPHGYTF. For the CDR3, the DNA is TGTGCCAGCAGCCAAGTTGGACAGAACCCACATGGCTACACCTTC.

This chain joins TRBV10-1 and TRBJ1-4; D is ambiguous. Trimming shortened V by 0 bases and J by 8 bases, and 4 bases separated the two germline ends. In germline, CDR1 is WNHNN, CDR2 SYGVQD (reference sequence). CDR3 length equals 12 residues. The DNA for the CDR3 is TGCGCCAGCAGTGAGTCCGGGGAAAAACTGTTTTTT. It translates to CASSESGEKLFF.

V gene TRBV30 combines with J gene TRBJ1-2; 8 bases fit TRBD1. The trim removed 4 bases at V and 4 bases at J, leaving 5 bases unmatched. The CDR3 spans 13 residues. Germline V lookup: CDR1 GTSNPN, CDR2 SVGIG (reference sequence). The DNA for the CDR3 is TGTGCCTGGACCTCTACAGGGGGCTATGGCTACACCTTC. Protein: CAWTSTGGYGYTF.

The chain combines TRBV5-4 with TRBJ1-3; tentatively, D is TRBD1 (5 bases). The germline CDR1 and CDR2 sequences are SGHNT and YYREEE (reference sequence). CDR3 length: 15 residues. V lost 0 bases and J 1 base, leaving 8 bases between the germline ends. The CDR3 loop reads CASSLVGGSGNTIYF. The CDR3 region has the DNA TGTGCCAGCAGCTTGGTGGGGGGGTCTGGAAACACCATATATTTT.

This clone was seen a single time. DNA of the CDR3: TGTGCCAGCAGCCCCGTGGCGGGAGGAAGTAACGAGCAGTACTTC. Amino acids: CASSPVAGGSNEQYF. The chain employs TRBV6-6 and TRBJ2-7; 8 nucleotides align to TRBD2. Germline values: CDR1 MNHNY, CDR2 SVGAGI (reference sequence). The CDR3 totals 15 residues. V gave up 6 bases and J gave up 5 bases; unmatched junction bases: 12.

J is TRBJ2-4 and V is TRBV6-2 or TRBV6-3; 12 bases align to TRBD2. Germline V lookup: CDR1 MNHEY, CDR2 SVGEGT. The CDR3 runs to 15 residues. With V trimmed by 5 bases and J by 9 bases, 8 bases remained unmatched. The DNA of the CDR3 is TGTGCCAGCAGTGTACTAGCGGGAGGTAGGGCCATTCAGTACTTC. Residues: CASSVLAGGRAIQYF.

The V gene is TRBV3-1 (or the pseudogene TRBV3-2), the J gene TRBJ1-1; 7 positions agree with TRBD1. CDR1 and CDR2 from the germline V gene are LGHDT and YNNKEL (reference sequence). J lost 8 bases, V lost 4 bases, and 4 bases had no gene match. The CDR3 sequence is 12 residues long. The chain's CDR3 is CASSPMDREAFF. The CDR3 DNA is TGTGCCAGCAGCCCTATGGACAGGGAAGCTTTCTTT.

CDR3 region: CASSVVSGETEAFF. The DNA of the CDR3 is TGTGCCAGCAGCGTAGTGTCAGGGGAAACTGAAGCTTTCTTT. This chain uses TRBV9 with TRBJ1-1; perhaps TRBD1 as D (6 bases). Germline-derived CDR1 and CDR2 are SGDLS and YYNGEE. The germline V and J ends were trimmed by 0 bases and 5 bases, with 11 bases remaining between them. The CDR3 spans 14 residues. Looking up the rest from reference TRBV9 and TRBJ1-1 gives the full variable domain: DSGVTQTPKHLITATGQRVTLRCSPRSGDLSVYWYQQSLDQGLQFLIQYYNGEERAKGNILERFSAQQFPDLHSELNLSSLELGDSALYFCASSVVSGETEAFFGQGTRLTVV.

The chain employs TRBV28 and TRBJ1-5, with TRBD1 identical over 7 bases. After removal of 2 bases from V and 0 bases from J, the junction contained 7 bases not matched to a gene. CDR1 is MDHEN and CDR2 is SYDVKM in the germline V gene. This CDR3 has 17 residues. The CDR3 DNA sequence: TGTGCCAGCAGTTTACCAGGGGGAGTTTATAGCAATCAGCCCCAGCATTTT. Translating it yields CASSLPGGVYSNQPQHF.

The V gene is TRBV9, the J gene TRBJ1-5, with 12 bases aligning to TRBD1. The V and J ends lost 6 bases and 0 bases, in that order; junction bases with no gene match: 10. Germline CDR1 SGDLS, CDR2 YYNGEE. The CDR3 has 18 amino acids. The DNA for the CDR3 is TGTGCCAGCATCCTCCCGGGACAGGGGGCTGTTAGCAATCAGCCCCAGCATTTT. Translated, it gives CASILPGQGAVSNQPQHF. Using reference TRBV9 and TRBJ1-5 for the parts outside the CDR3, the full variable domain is DSGVTQTPKHLITATGQRVTLRCSPRSGDLSVYWYQQSLDQGLQFLIQYYNGEERAKGNILERFSAQQFPDLHSELNLSSLELGDSALYFCASILPGQGAVSNQPQHFGDGTRLSIL.

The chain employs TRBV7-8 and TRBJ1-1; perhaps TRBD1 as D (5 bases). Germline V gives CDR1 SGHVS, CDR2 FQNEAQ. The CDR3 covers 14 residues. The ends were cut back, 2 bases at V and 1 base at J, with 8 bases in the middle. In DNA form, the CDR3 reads TGTGCCAGCAGCTTAAACCAGGGGAACACTGAAGCTTTCTTT. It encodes CASSLNQGNTEAFF.

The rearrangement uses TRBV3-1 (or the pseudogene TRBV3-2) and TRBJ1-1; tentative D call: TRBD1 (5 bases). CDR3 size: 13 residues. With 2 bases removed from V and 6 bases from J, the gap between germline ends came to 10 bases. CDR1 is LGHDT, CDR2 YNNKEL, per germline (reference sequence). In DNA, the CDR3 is TGTGCCAGCAGCCAATTGACGACAGCTGAAGCTTTCTTT. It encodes CASSQLTTAEAFF.

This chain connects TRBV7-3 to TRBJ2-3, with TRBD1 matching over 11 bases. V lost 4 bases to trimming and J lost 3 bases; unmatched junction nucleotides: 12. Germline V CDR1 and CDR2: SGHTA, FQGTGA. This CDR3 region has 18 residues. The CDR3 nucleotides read TGTGCCAGCAGCTCATACCCTACCGGGACAGGGGGGACAGATACGCAGTATTTT. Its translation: CASSSYPTGTGGTDTQYF. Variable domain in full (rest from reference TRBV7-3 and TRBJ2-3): GAGVSQTPSNKVTEKGKYVELRCDPISGHTALYWYRQSLGQGPEFLIYFQGTGAADDSGLPNDRFFAVRPEGSVSTLKIQRTERGDSAVYLCASSSYPTGTGGTDTQYFGPGTRLTVL.

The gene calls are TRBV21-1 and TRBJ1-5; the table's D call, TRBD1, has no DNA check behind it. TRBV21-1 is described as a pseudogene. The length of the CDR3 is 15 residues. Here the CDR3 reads CASSKVEGANQPQHF. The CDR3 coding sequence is TGTGCCAGCAGCAAAGTTGAGGGGGCCAATCAGCCCCAGCATTTT.

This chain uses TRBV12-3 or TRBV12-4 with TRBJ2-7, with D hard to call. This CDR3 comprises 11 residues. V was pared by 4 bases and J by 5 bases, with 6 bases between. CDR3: CASSSRNEQYF. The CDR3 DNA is TGTGCCAGCAGTTCGAGGAACGAGCAGTACTTC.

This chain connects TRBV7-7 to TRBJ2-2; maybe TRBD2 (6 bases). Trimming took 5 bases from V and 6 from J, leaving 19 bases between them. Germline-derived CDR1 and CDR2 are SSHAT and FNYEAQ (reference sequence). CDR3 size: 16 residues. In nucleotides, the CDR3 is TGTGCCAGCAGCGATTCGCGGGGATATCGCTCCGGGGAGCTGTTTTTT. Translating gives CASSDSRGYRSGELFF.

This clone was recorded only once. Here the CDR3 DNA reads TGTGCCAGCAGTTTACAGGCAGGCTACACCTTC. Encoded protein: CASSLQAGYTF. This rearrangement joins TRBV12-3 or TRBV12-4 to TRBJ1-2; D unresolved. The CDR3 has 11 residues. Trimming cost V 2 bases and J 8 bases, with 6 bases left between them.